The sequence of this TCR beta chain was determined in a study of regulatory T cells in long-lasting Graves disease. Study-level information: Graves' patients, newly diagnosed, had taken antithyroid drugs under 3 months.

Both iRepertoire HTBI primers and Arm-PCR of CDR3 regions were used to build the TCR beta libraries. From the multiplex PCR reads, TCRdb called clonotypes with MiXCR, one entry per CDR3 protein. Among around 470,000 distinct CDR3 sequences listed, less than 15% were seen once. Findings and limits, study-wide: The study found persistent patients shared more public clonotypes (roughly 2,600) than new patients (approximately 970). Favoring TRBV28, TRBJ1-2 and TRBJ2-5 was a feature seen in persistent disease.

Noted time point: newly diagnosed GD, antithyroid drugs for less than 3 months. The TCR library was made from RNA extracted from PBMCs. This clonotype was counted at least ten times. As yet, its antigen is unknown. V lost 1 base and J lost 3; bases outside the gene matches: 9. The CDR3 spans 18 residues. Germline-derived CDR1 and CDR2 are MNHNS and SASEGT. This sample was shared with a second study, whose subject was T cells in Graves' hyperthyroidism and ophthalmopathy.

Sequencing was performed on peripheral blood mononuclear cells (PBMCs), taken at new diagnosis, from a patient treated with antithyroid drugs. The clonotype originates from a woman in her forties or fifties with Graves disease. The V gene is TRBV6-1, the J gene TRBJ2-3, with 11 nucleotides matching TRBD2. The CDR3 loop is CASSEGILAGAGTDTQYF. The CDR3 bases are TGTGCCAGCAGTGAAGGAATACTAGCGGGAGCAGGGACAGATACGCAGTATTTT.